The 5 T cell receptor beta chains given below trace back to one sample, sequenced in a study of OX40 agonist ivuxolimab in advanced cancers. Some clones are missing from TCRdb's copy, which holds only in-frame ones; the method was immunoSEQ multiplex PCR. This sample has 78,000 or so clones, with 92% found just once. Sequences were derived from CD4+ or CD8+ T cells sorted from blood, sampled in a trial of the OX40 agonist ivuxolimab. All receptors derive from an adult with an advanced solid tumor such as melanoma, head and neck, liver or kidney cancer.

This rearrangement joins TRBV7-9 to TRBJ1-1; the D is unclear. This CDR3 is 13 amino acids long. In germline, CDR1 is SEHNR, CDR2 FQNEAQ (reference sequence). The V end was cut by 1 base, the J end by 3 bases, with 6 bases between. The CDR3 coding sequence is TGTGCCAGCAGCTTAGGACTACACACTGAAGCTTTCTTT. Translated, it gives CASSLGLHTEAFF. Together with reference TRBV7-9 and TRBJ1-1, the CDR3 gives the full variable domain: DTGVSQNPRHKITKRGQNVTFRCDPISEHNRLYWYRQTLGQGPEFLTYFQNEAQLEKSRLLSDRFSAERPKGSFSTLEIQRTEQGDSAMYLCASSLGLHTEAFFGQGTRLTVV.

The rearrangement links TRBV5-4 to TRBJ1-2; TRBD1 is a possible D gene (5 bases). CDR1 is SGHNT and CDR2 is YYREEE in the germline V gene (reference sequence). The CDR3 has 14 amino acids. Trimming removed 1 base from V and 7 bases from J, with 14 bases in between. The CDR3 region has the DNA TGTGCCAGCAGCTTGTTTGCAGGGTCGGGTGGCTACACCTTC. Amino acids: CASSLFAGSGGYTF. Based on the CDR3 plus reference TRBV5-4 and TRBJ1-2, the full variable domain is ETGVTQSPTHLIKTRGQQVTLRCSSQSGHNTVSWYQQALGQGPQFIFQYYREEENGRGNFPPRFSGLQFPNYSSELNVNALELDDSALYLCASSLFAGSGGYTFGSGTRLTVV.

The rearrangement uses TRBV27 and TRBJ2-1; D remains ambiguous. V lost 6 bases and J lost 8, with 20 bases in between. This CDR3 has 15 residues. Germline V gives CDR1 MNHEY, CDR2 SMNVEV (reference sequence). As DNA, the CDR3 is TGTGCCAGCAGCCCTAGGCTCACGCAATCATATGAGCAGTTCTTC. It codes for CASSPRLTQSYEQFF.

The chain couples TRBV19 to TRBJ1-5; TRBD1 is a possible D gene (6 bases). The CDR3 spans 15 residues. V was cut by 1 base and J by 2 bases, with 9 bases left in between. Germline values: CDR1 LNHDA, CDR2 SQIVND (reference sequence). Here the CDR3 reads CASSIVPGGNQPQHF. The CDR3 DNA reads TGTGCCAGTAGTATAGTACCAGGGGGCAATCAGCCCCAGCATTTT.

This sequence joins TRBV6-6 and TRBJ1-5; 7 nucleotides match TRBD1. The V gene end was trimmed by 8 bases and the J gene end by 4 bases; junction bases not matched to a gene: 5. Germline lookup yields CDR1 MNHNY and CDR2 SVGAGI (reference sequence). This CDR3 region has 13 residues. In nucleotides, the CDR3 is TGTGCCAGCGGCAGACAGGGTAATCAGCCCCAGCATTTT. Translating gives CASGRQGNQPQHF.